This TCR beta chain was captured in a study of OX40 agonist ivuxolimab in advanced cancers. General study findings and limits: Clones of CD4+ and CD8+ blood T cells grew by week 6 at doses of 0.1 to 3.0 mg/kg.

This CDR3 has 12 amino acids. Trimming removed 4 bases from V and 7 bases from J, with 8 bases in between. Germline assignment: CDR1 WSHSY and CDR2 SAAADI. Concerning this clone: Its antigen is unidentified.

TCRdb keeps only in-frame clones here, not all; method: immunoSEQ multiplex PCR. The sample contains roughly 24,000 clones, around 85% of which appear only once. Sample: CD4+ or CD8+ T cells sorted from blood, taken in a trial of the OX40 agonist ivuxolimab. This sequence was found in an adult with an advanced solid tumor such as melanoma, head and neck, liver or kidney cancer. The V gene is TRBV10-2, the J gene TRBJ1-5; no clear D. In DNA, the CDR3 is TGCGCCAGCAGTGCGGGGTACCAGCCCCAGCATTTT. This encodes CASSAGYQPQHF.